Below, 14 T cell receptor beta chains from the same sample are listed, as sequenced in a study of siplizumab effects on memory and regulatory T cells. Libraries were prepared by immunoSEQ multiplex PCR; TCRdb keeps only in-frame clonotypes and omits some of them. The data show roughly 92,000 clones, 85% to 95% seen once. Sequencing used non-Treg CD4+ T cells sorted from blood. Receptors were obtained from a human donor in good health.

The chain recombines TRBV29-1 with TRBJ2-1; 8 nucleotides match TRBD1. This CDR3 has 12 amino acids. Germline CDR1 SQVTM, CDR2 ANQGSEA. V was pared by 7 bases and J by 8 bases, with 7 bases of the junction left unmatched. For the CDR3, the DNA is TGCAGCGCCGGACAGGGTACTGATGAGCAGTTCTTC. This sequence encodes CSAGQGTDEQFF.

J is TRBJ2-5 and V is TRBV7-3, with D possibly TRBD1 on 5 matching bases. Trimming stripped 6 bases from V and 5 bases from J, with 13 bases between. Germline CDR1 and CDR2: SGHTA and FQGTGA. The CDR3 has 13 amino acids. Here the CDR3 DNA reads TGTGCCAGCAGTTCCAGGGTCCGGGAGACCCAGTACTTC. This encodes CASSSRVRETQYF.

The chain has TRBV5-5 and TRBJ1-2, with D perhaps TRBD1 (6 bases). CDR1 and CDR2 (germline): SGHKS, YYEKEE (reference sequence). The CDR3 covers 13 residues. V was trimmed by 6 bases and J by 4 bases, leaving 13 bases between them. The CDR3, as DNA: TGTGCCAGCACAGAAGGGGGTAGCTATGGCTACACCTTC. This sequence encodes CASTEGGSYGYTF.

CDR3 DNA: TGTGCCAGCAGCGGCGTCGGGGGTGGTAGTAGCCATGAGCAGTTCTTC. This codes for CASSGVGGGSSHEQFF. V and J are TRBV9 and TRBJ2-1; tentative D call: TRBD2 (6 bases). Germline CDR1 SGDLS, CDR2 YYNGEE. The CDR3 contains 16 residues. V lost 3 bases and J lost 8, with 21 bases in between.

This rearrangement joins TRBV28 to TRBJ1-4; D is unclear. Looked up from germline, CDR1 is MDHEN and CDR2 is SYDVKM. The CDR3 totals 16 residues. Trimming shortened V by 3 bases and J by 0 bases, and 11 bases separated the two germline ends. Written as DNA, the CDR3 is TGTGCCAGCAGTTTCCCCCCGGGAGCAACTAATGAAAAACTGTTTTTT. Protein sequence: CASSFPPGATNEKLFF.

CDR3: CASSLEKLVAFF. Here the CDR3 DNA reads TGTGCCAGCAGTTTGGAGAAGTTGGTAGCTTTCTTT. The chain joins TRBV28 to TRBJ1-1; D gene ambiguous. Germline lookup yields CDR1 MDHEN and CDR2 SYDVKM. V was cut by 3 bases and J by 10 bases, with 12 bases left in between. There are 12 residues in the CDR3.

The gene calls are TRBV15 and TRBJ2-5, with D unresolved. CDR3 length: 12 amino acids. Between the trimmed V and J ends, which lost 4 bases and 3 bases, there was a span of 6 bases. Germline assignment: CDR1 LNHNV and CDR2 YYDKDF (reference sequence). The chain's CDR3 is CATSIRKETQYF. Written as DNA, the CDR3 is TGTGCCACCAGCATAAGGAAAGAGACCCAGTACTTC. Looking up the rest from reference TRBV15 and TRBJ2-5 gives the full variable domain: DAMVIQNPRYQVTQFGKPVTLSCSQTLNHNVMYWYQQKSSQAPKLLFHYYDKDFNNEADTPDNFQSRRPNTSFCFLDIRSPGLGDTAMYLCATSIRKETQYFGPGTRLLVL.

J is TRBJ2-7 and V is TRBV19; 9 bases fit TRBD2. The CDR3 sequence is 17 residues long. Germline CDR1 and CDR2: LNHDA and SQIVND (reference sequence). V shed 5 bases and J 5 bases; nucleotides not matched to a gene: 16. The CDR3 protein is CASSSAGGFSIVNEQYF. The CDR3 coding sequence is TGTGCCAGTAGTTCTGCGGGAGGGTTCTCGATAGTCAACGAGCAGTACTTC.

For the CDR3, the DNA is TGTGCCAGCAGCGAGACAGGCTACGAGCAGTACTTC. Translated, it gives CASSETGYEQYF. The chain joins TRBV5-4 to TRBJ2-7; possibly TRBD1 for D (6 bases). The V gene's germline CDR1 is SGHNT and CDR2 YYREEE (reference sequence). The V gene lost 4 bases and the J gene lost 3 bases, with 8 bases spanning the gap. There are 12 residues in the CDR3. Full variable domain (outside the CDR3, taken from reference TRBV5-4 and TRBJ2-7): ETGVTQSPTHLIKTRGQQVTLRCSSQSGHNTVSWYQQALGQGPQFIFQYYREEENGRGNFPPRFSGLQFPNYSSELNVNALELDDSALYLCASSETGYEQYFGPGTRLTVT.

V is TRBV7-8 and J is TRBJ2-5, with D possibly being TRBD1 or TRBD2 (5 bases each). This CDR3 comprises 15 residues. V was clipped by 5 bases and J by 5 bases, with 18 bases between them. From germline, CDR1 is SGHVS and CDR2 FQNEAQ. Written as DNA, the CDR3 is TGTGCCAGCAGCCCACTTGTAGGGGAGCGGGAGACCCAGTACTTC. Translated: CASSPLVGERETQYF.

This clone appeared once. The CDR3 region has the DNA TGTGCCAGCAGTTTAGTTCCACAGTTTAGCAATCAGCCCCAGCATTTT. Protein sequence: CASSLVPQFSNQPQHF. This sequence joins TRBV28 and TRBJ1-5; no clear D. V lost 2 bases and J lost 0, with 11 bases in between. The CDR3 is 16 residues long. Looked up from germline, CDR1 is MDHEN and CDR2 is SYDVKM.

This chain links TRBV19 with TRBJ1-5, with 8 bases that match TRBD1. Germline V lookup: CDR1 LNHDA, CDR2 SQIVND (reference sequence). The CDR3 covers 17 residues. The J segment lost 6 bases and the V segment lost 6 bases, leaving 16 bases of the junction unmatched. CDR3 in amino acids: CASSAAPGTGKSQPQHF. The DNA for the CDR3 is TGTGCCAGTAGCGCGGCCCCGGGGACAGGCAAAAGTCAGCCCCAGCATTTT.

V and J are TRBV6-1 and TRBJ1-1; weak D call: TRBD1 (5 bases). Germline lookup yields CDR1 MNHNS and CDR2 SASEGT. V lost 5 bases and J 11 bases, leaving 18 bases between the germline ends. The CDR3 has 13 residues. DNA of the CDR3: TGTGCCAGCAGTAAGAGGGACTGGGGGTATGCTTTCTTT. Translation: CASSKRDWGYAFF.

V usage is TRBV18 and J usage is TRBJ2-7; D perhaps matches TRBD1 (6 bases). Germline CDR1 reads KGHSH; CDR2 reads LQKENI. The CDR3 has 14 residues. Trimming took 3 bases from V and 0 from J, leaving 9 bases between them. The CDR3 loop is CASSPRTASYEQYF. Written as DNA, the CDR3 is TGTGCCAGCTCACCGCGGACAGCCTCCTACGAGCAGTACTTC.